This TCR beta chain was profiled in a study of cytomegalovirus exposure and HLA in healthy donors. The PCR was carried out with 60 Vbeta primers and 13 Jbeta primers. Only in-frame clones appear in the TCRdb table, and some are missing; sequencing was by immunoSEQ multiplex PCR. The sample lists 65,000 to 90,000 clones; 60% to 75% were seen once. Looked up from germline, CDR1 is MNHNS and CDR2 is SASEGT. Germline trimming cut 5 bases from V and 4 bases from J; bases unmatched to any gene: 4. The CDR3 sequence is 14 residues long. The sequencing sample was made of PBMCs. The V and J genes are TRBV6-1 and TRBJ2-2, with TRBD1 identical over 7 bases. The origin of this receptor is a man in his sixties or seventies in good health and CMV-seronegative. This CDR3 reads CASSPTGFTGELFF. CDR3 coding DNA: TGTGCCAGCAGTCCGACAGGGTTCACCGGGGAGCTGTTTTTT.